This T cell receptor (beta chain) was sequenced in a study of CD8+ T cells in alopecia areata. Overall study: Tofacitinib treatment spanned 6 to 18 months, with 6 months off drug afterward.

The V and J ends lost 3 bases and 4 bases respectively, with 10 bases between them. The CDR3 contains 13 residues. From germline, CDR1 is SQVTM and CDR2 ANQGSEA. In its sample, this clone was seen a few times. Its antigen is unknown. Whole-study findings and limits: Greater clonality was observed in lesional scalp samples, especially alopecia totalis/universalis, versus normal scalp.

Extracted RNA was reverse transcribed into cDNA, the sequencing template. Only in-frame clones appear in the TCRdb table, and some are missing; sequencing was by immunoSEQ multiplex PCR. The sample contains approximately 180,000 clones, 50% to 75% of which appear only once. Peripheral blood, together with lesional scalp punch biopsies, was collected from alopecia areata patients. Sorted out of PBMCs were CD4+ T cells and CD8+ T cells. Sequenced material: CD4+ T cells sorted from blood, taken at week 0. The source is a human donor with alopecia areata. V usage is TRBV29-1 and J usage is TRBJ1-5, with D unclear. The CDR3 region is CSVETARNQPQHF. The CDR3 DNA reads as TGCAGCGTTGAGACGGCCAGAAATCAGCCCCAGCATTTT.